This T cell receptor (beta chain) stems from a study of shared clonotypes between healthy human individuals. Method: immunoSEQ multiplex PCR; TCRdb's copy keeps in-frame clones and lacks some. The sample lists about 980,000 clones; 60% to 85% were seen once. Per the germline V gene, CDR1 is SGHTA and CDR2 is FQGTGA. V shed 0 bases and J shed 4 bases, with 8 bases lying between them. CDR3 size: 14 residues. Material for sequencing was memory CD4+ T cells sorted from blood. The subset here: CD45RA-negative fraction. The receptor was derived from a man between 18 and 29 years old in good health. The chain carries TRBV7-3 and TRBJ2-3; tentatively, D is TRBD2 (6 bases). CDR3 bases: TGTGCCAGCAGCTTAACGCGGGGAGCAGATACGCAGTATTTT. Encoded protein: CASSLTRGADTQYF. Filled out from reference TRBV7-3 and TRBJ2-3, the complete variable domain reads GAGVSQTPSNKVTEKGKYVELRCDPISGHTALYWYRQSLGQGPEFLIYFQGTGAADDSGLPNDRFFAVRPEGSVSTLKIQRTERGDSAVYLCASSLTRGADTQYFGPGTRLTVL.